This TCR beta chain comes out of a study of Ad26.COV2.S vaccination and SARS-CoV-2 variants listed by TCRdb under 2021. In the study overall: Vaccine-arm donors were drawn from COV1001, a multicentre, randomized, double-blind, placebo-controlled phase I-IIa trial of Ad26.COV2.S in healthy adults. Participants in the trial were split at random into five groups of five each, receiving low-dose or high-dose Ad26.COV2.S once or twice, or else placebo on both occasions. Throughout the experiments and outcome assessment, investigators stayed blinded to trial group allocation. Ad26.COV2.S was given intramuscularly at 5x10^10 or 1x10^11 viral particles, as a single shot or as two shots 56 days apart. Sequencing of the TCRbeta repertoire served to evaluate the specificity and breadth of SARS-CoV-2-reactive T cell receptors following Ad26.COV2.S vaccination. A total of 32 samples were included in the TCR-sequenced set, comprising around 20 Ad26.COV2.S vaccine recipients, 5 placebo recipients and 8 SARS-CoV-2 convalescent individuals.

Per the publication, the treatment or condition label means: approximately 18 received Ad26.COV2.S at low or high dose, single or two shots; five or six received placebo; per-sample allocation not given. For vaccine and placebo recipients, repertoires were sequenced using samples collected on day 63 after the first injection. Cohort 1b enrolled some 25 adults aged 18-55 years at a single site in Boston, USA, between 29 July and 7 August 2020. As a vaccine, Ad26.COV2.S was a replication-incompetent adenovirus type 26 vector that expressed a prefusion-stabilized SARS-CoV-2 spike protein derived from the original Wuhan strain. Of note for this clone: Its antigen target is currently unknown. One base away there is no much larger clone; base qualities are not given.

The germline V gene gives CDR1 as MGHDK and CDR2 as SYGVNS. V is reduced by 6 bases and J by 0 bases, leaving a spacing of 9 bases between them. CDR3 length: 13 amino acids, cysteine to phenylalanine. The entry retains the CDR3 DNA only, 39 bases that are in frame from base 1. The immunoSEQ Assay was the method used to sequence TCRbeta CDR3 regions. After extraction, genomic DNA underwent amplification by bias-controlled multiplex PCR, followed by high-throughput sequencing. On the study's bioinformatics: To quantify the absolute abundance of each unique TCRbeta CDR3 region, sequences were collapsed and filtered. T cell fraction was estimated by normalization of TCRbeta template counts to usable DNA, with usable DNA being measured through amplification of reference genes present in all nucleated cells. Repertoire TCRs were annotated as SARS-CoV-2-specific when V gene, CDR3 amino acid sequence and J gene were exactly matched to a known reactive TCR set. MIRA supplied the reference SARS-CoV-2 TCR set, which was filtered for enrichment in COVID-19-positive ImmuneCODE repertoires so that public or cross-reactive TCRs were removed. Drawing on the MIRA antigens, annotated TCRs were analysed further at the level of specific ORF or position within ORF. Depth was the summed frequency of annotated unique rearrangements, while breadth was defined as annotated unique rearrangements over total unique productive rearrangements. TCR breadth was compared between groups using two-sided Wilcoxon rank-sum tests. TCRdb took this table from immuneACCESS and kept in-frame rearrangements with V and J called. Such tables lack part of the clones; where checked against another copy, unresolved V genes explain under half of the gap, and the rest is unexplained. D and trimming come from the DNA, and the V and J calls and clone size come from that table. Across this sample there are hundreds of thousands of clones, with approximately 84% seen only once. The top ten clonotypes cover around 3.3% of the sample.

What the study reported, not specific to this receptor: Ad26.COV2.S recipients had higher spike-specific TCR breadth than placebo recipients (P = 0.0014). According to the authors, total T cell responses may have been underestimated by the TCR breadth and depth analyses. Comparable non-spike TCR breadth was observed between vaccine and placebo recipients, consistent with only spike being contained in the vaccine. Substantial breadth of spike-specific CD8+ and CD4+ T cell responses was reported after vaccination. The study was not powered to compare responses between vaccine doses or regimens.

The specimen was peripheral blood, collected in a trial of Ad26.COV2.S vaccine versus placebo. This chain joins TRBV25-1 to TRBJ2-7; the D gene remains uncertain. This receptor was obtained from a person aged 18-60 years who received the Ad26.COV2.S COVID-19 vaccine or a placebo. CDR3 protein: CASSYTDSYEQYF. The nucleotide sequence reads TGTGCCAGCAGCTATACCGACTCCTACGAGCAGTACTTC.